Following are 6 T cell receptor beta chains from one sample sequenced in a study of tumor-infiltrating lymphocytes in glioblastoma multiforme. TCR beta libraries were built from RNA through three nested multiplex PCR rounds using modified ARM-PCR. MiXCR was run by TCRdb on the multiplex PCR reads, yielding one entry per CDR3 protein. Among about 9,600 distinct CDR3 sequences, roughly 70% were seen once, and the ten largest hold approximately 50%. Sequencing used brain tumor tissue. The receptors were gathered from a male donor with glioblastoma.

This clonotype has more than one count but fewer than ten. The rearrangement joins TRBV11-2 to TRBJ2-1, with D uncertain. The CDR3 contains 10 residues. Per germline, CDR1 SGHAT and CDR2 FQNNGV. The germline V and J ends were trimmed by 3 bases and 6 bases, with 0 bases remaining between them. The DNA for the CDR3 is TGTGCCAGCAGCTTCAATGAGCAGTTCTTC. Translating gives CASSFNEQFF. Full variable domain (rest looked up from reference TRBV11-2 and TRBJ2-1): EAGVAQSPRYKIIEKRQSVAFWCNPISGHATLYWYQQILGQGPKLLIQFQNNGVVDDSQLPKDRFSAERLKGVDSTLKIQPAKLEDSAVYLCASSFNEQFFGPGTRLTVL.

In its sample, this clonotype was seen once. This may stem from a read error, because a much larger clone lies one nucleotide away. The rearrangement links TRBV9 to TRBJ1-5, with 9 bases fitting TRBD1. CDR3 length equals 15 residues. Unmatched junction bases numbered 11, after V lost 7 bases and J lost 6 bases. Germline V CDR1 and CDR2: SGDLS, YYNGEE. DNA of the CDR3: TGTGCCAGCTCTCCCGGACAGGGGAAAAGTCAGCCCCAGCATTTT. It is translated as CASSPGQGKSQPQHF.

The J gene is TRBJ2-2, the V gene TRBV5-5, with no clear D. The CDR3 has 12 residues. The V gene's germline CDR1 is SGHKS and CDR2 YYEKEE (reference sequence). Trimming left V 1 base short and J 7 bases short, with 5 bases between. CDR3 sequence reads: CASSLFRGELFF. The CDR3 coding sequence is TGTGCCAGCAGCTTGTTCCGCGGGGAGCTGTTTTTT.

The CDR3 sequence: CASSLGAGTGGTYEQFF. In nucleotides, the CDR3 is TGTGCCAGCAGCTTAGGGGCCGGGACAGGGGGCACATATGAGCAGTTCTTC. V usage is TRBV11-3 and J usage is TRBJ2-1, with TRBD1 matching 12 bases. After removal of 1 base from V and 8 bases from J, the junction contained 9 bases not matched to a gene. This CDR3 has 17 amino acids. Looked up from germline, CDR1 is SGHNT and CDR2 is YENEEA.

In regard to this clonotype: A much bigger clone sits one base away, suggesting this may be a read error. This chain uses TRBV7-9 with TRBJ2-3, with 14 bases matching TRBD2. The CDR3 has 17 residues. Germline loops: CDR1 SEHNR, CDR2 FQNEAQ (reference sequence). The CDR3 bases are TGTGCCAGCAGGTCGACTAGCGGGAGGGCTTTAACAGATGCGCAGTATTTT. It is translated as CASRSTSGRALTDAQYF. The entire variable domain, with the rest obtained from reference TRBV7-9 and TRBJ2-3, is as follows: DTGVSQNPRHKITKRGQNVTFRCDPISEHNRLYWYRQTLGQGPEFLTYFQNEAQLEKSRLLSDRFSAERPKGSFSTLEIQRTEQGDSAMYLCASRSTSGRALTDAQYFGPGTRLTVL.

This clonotype was detected ten times or more. The chain carries TRBV29-1 and TRBJ2-2; D unclear. The CDR3 length is 11 residues. V lost 6 bases to trimming and J lost 5 bases, with 7 bases between them. Germline V gene lookup returns CDR1 SQVTM and CDR2 ANQGSEA. CDR3: CSVGATGELFF. The CDR3 DNA is TGCAGCGTCGGCGCGACCGGGGAGCTGTTTTTT.